Listed below are T cell receptor beta chains from one sample, sequenced in a study of T cells in narcolepsy. Clones were read by immunoSEQ multiplex PCR, and TCRdb kept only the in-frame ones, dropping some. Seen here are roughly 38,000 clones, 70% to 85% observed once, and the top ten hold about 1.5%. The specimen was CD45RA- memory CD4+ T cells from PBMCs. The receptors derive from a human donor with narcolepsy. CDR3s include the opening cysteine and the closing phenylalanine or tryptophan. The D gene is left open where the match is weak. Some rows have no size entry. The others give once, few or many, or a class for an expanded clone.

abundance	len	v_gene	j_gene	d_gene	CDR3aa	CDR3nt
-	13	TRBV2	TRBJ1-5	-	CASSEEFNQPQHF	TGTGCCAGCAGTGAAGAGTTCAATCAGCCCCAGCATTTT
-	13	TRBV14	TRBJ2-7	TRBD2	CASSPRTGRGQYF	TGTGCCAGCAGCCCCCGGACTGGGAGGGGGCAGTACTTC
-	14	TRBV2	TRBJ2-1	TRBD2	CASRGTSGQNEQFF	TGTGCCAGCAGAGGAACTAGCGGTCAGAATGAGCAGTTCTTC
-	12	TRBV7-2	TRBJ2-5	-	CASSPRVQTQYF	TGTGCCAGCAGCCCACGTGTCCAGACCCAGTACTTC
-	12	TRBV11-2	TRBJ1-1	-	CASSPRYTEAFF	TGTGCCAGCAGCCCACGATACACTGAAGCTTTCTTT
-	13	TRBV19	TRBJ1-2	-	CASSIDTKYGYTF	TGTGCCAGTAGTATCGACACAAAATATGGCTACACCTTC
-	13	TRBV19	TRBJ1-2	TRBD1	CASDTGGARGYTF	TGTGCCAGTGATACAGGGGGCGCGAGGGGCTACACCTTC
-	11	TRBV19	TRBJ2-5	-	CASSILGTQYF	TGTGCCAGTAGTATTTTGGGGACCCAGTACTTC
-	12	TRBV19	TRBJ1-2	-	CASSNLAYGYTF	TGTGCCAGTAGTAACCTTGCCTATGGCTACACCTTC
-	14	TRBV9	TRBJ1-6	-	CASSVADSNSPLHF	TGTGCCAGCAGCGTAGCCGACTCCAATTCACCCCTCCACTTT
-	12	TRBV29-1	TRBJ2-3	TRBD1	CSEDRGTDTQYF	TGCAGCGAGGACAGGGGCACAGATACGCAGTATTTT
-	16	TRBV7-9	TRBJ2-1	-	CASSPALRSEVDEQFF	TGTGCCAGCAGCCCAGCGTTGCGGAGTGAAGTGGATGAGCAGTTCTTC
once	14	TRBV11-3	TRBJ1-3	-	CASSLDFPGNTIYF	TGTGCCAGCAGCTTAGACTTCCCTGGAAACACCATATATTTT
once	15	TRBV27	TRBJ1-5	-	CASSFSGIRNQPQHF	TGTGCCAGCAGTTTCTCGGGGATAAGGAATCAGCCCCAGCATTTT
-	19	TRBV5-4	TRBJ2-5	TRBD2	CASSQAGFFAGSGSKTQYF	TGTGCCAGCAGCCAAGCTGGATTTTTCGCGGGAAGCGGGAGTAAGACCCAGTACTTC
-	14	TRBV9	TRBJ2-1	TRBD1	CASSVTTGGNEQFF	TGTGCCAGCAGCGTCACCACAGGGGGAAATGAGCAGTTCTTC
-	14	TRBV29-1	TRBJ1-4	-	CSVESGITNEKLFF	TGCAGCGTTGAATCAGGGATCACTAATGAAAAACTGTTTTTT
-	15	TRBV7-7	TRBJ2-3	TRBD1	CASSTGTGRTDTQYF	TGTGCTAGCAGCACCGGGACAGGGCGGACAGATACGCAGTATTTT
-	12	TRBV30	TRBJ1-1	-	CAWRRKNTEAFF	TGTGCCTGGAGGCGGAAGAACACTGAAGCTTTCTTT
few	12	TRBV7-2	TRBJ2-2	-	CASSSLAGELFF	TGTGCCAGCAGCTCCCTCGCCGGGGAGCTGTTTTTT
-	14	TRBV29-1	TRBJ1-1	-	CSVGDMLENTEAFF	TGCAGCGTCGGGGACATGCTGGAGAACACTGAAGCTTTCTTT
once	15	TRBV4-2	TRBJ2-7	TRBD1	CASSLGAGTGGEQYF	TGTGCCAGCAGCTTGGGCGCCGGGACAGGGGGCGAGCAGTACTTC
once	15	TRBV10-1	TRBJ2-2	-	CASSETFSNTGELFF	TGCGCCAGCAGTGAAACGTTCTCGAACACCGGGGAGCTGTTTTTT
-	14	TRBV4-3	TRBJ1-1	-	CASSQQQGNTEAFF	TGCGCCAGCAGCCAGCAACAGGGTAACACTGAAGCTTTCTTT
-	16	TRBV6-1	TRBJ2-4	TRBD1	CASSQGTALAKNIQYF	TGTGCCAGCAGTCAAGGGACAGCTCTAGCCAAAAACATTCAGTACTTC
-	14	TRBV4-2	TRBJ1-1	-	CASSPGTLNTEAFF	TGTGCCAGCAGCCCCGGGACCCTGAACACTGAAGCTTTCTTT
-	15	TRBV7-2	TRBJ2-7	-	CASSYWGDSGYEQYF	TGTGCCAGCAGCTATTGGGGGGATAGTGGCTACGAGCAGTACTTC
once	16	TRBV9	TRBJ1-2	-	CASSVPNPGSGYGYTF	TGTGCCAGCAGCGTACCCAACCCGGGATCAGGCTATGGCTACACCTTC
-	16	TRBV18	TRBJ2-1	TRBD2	CASSHPSGGLYNEQFF	TGTGCCAGCTCACACCCTAGCGGGGGGCTCTACAATGAGCAGTTCTTC
-	13	TRBV7-7	TRBJ2-3	-	CASSSLGTDTQYF	TGTGCCAGCAGCTCCCTAGGCACAGATACGCAGTATTTT
-	16	TRBV5-1	TRBJ2-7	TRBD2	CASSQEAGRSSYEQYF	TGCGCCAGCAGCCAAGAAGCGGGGAGGAGCTCCTACGAGCAGTACTTC
-	13	TRBV14	TRBJ1-2	-	CASSQVSWGGYTF	TGTGCCAGCAGCCAAGTTTCTTGGGGTGGCTACACCTTC
-	15	TRBV19	TRBJ1-1	-	CASSPQGKLNTEAFF	TGTGCCAGTAGTCCCCAAGGGAAATTGAACACTGAAGCTTTCTTT
-	17	TRBV11-2	TRBJ1-1	TRBD1	CASSLRTGGYTNTEAFF	TGTGCCAGCAGCTTACGGACAGGCGGGTATACGAACACTGAAGCTTTCTTT
-	14	TRBV18	TRBJ1-1	-	CASSPRGTDSEAFF	TGTGCCAGCTCACCAAGGGGGACGGACAGTGAAGCTTTCTTT